The sample holds many counts of the clone carrying this T cell receptor (beta chain). No antigen is known for it. Trimming removed 0 bases at V and 4 bases at J, with 17 bases between. CDR3 length: 17 residues. The data belong to a study of T-cell memory formation after mild COVID-19. Whole-study results and caveats: Balance between CD4 and CD8 was seen in clones contracting day 15 to 85, and a CD4+ lean was seen in later expanders.

5'RACE, which relied on constant-segment primers, yielded TCR alpha and TCR beta cDNA libraries carrying sample barcodes and UMIs. TCRdb re-called the 5' RACE reads through MiXCR, storing one row per CDR3 protein. The sample includes about 400,000 distinct CDR3 sequences, 23% of them seen just once. The sequence derives from an adult woman who had mild COVID-19 (a few samples of this study predate the infection). Cell type and time point are not known. The chain joins TRBV12-3 or TRBV12-4 to TRBJ2-3; possibly TRBD1 or TRBD2 for D (6 bases each). Material: PBMCs or a T cell subset sorted from them (not recorded which). The CDR3 here is CASSLAWGAFFADTQYF. The CDR3 DNA is TGTGCCAGCAGTTTAGCGTGGGGGGCCTTTTTTGCAGATACGCAGTATTTT.